A selection of T cell receptor beta chains follows, all from one sample in a study of OX40 agonist ivuxolimab in advanced cancers. Sequencing used immunoSEQ multiplex PCR; TCRdb keeps in-frame clones, though not all of them. The sample shows about 45,000 clones, roughly 82% of them seen only once. The sequencing here drew on CD4+ or CD8+ T cells sorted from blood, taken in a trial of the OX40 agonist ivuxolimab. These receptor sequences come from an adult with an advanced solid tumor such as melanoma, head and neck, liver or kidney cancer. CDR3s leave out the opening cysteine and the closing phenylalanine or tryptophan.

v_call	j_call	cdr3_aa
TRBV10-2	TRBJ1-6	ASSEERTPLH
TRBV5-6	TRBJ2-1	ASSPPSRGYEQF
TRBV5-4	TRBJ2-2	ASSNYRGRTGELF
TRBV19	TRBJ2-7	ASSMMGASYEQY
TRBV7-8	TRBJ1-1	ASSLGYTEAF
TRBV28	TRBJ1-2	ASSSPGRIVGYT
TRBV19	TRBJ1-1	ASSISENTEAF
TRBV2	TRBJ2-7	ASRRVGSYEQY
TRBV5-4	TRBJ2-1	ASSLDPALSSYNEQF
TRBV28	TRBJ1-1	ASSLFGEVNTEAF
TRBV7-6	TRBJ2-2	ASSTQRGGENTGELF
TRBV6-1	TRBJ1-2	ASSEPDRGGGYT
TRBV7-9	TRBJ1-1	ASSQTEATEAF
TRBV11-2	TRBJ2-7	ASSLDIPQTYEQY
TRBV9	TRBJ2-5	ASSVGLAGVVQETQY
TRBV19	TRBJ1-1	ASSIGGYTEAF
TRBV19	TRBJ2-1	ASKLAGVYNEQF
TRBV28	TRBJ1-6	ASSPRRQGPNSPLH
TRBV7-9	TRBJ2-3	ASSSHRTDTQY
TRBV27	TRBJ2-7	ASKQGPYEQY
TRBV19	TRBJ2-1	ASRGGLWPYNEQF
TRBV5-8	TRBJ2-7	ASSFWGGYEQY
TRBV6-1	TRBJ2-5	ASRPGTSGGETQY
TRBV30	TRBJ2-1	AWSITYNEQF
TRBV28	TRBJ2-3	ASTLTSGSSDTQY
TRBV20-1	TRBJ2-7	SAGAYEQY